Presented here are 24 T cell receptor beta chains from one specimen sequenced in a study of blood T cell repertoires in COVID-19. Profiling relied on immunoSEQ multiplex PCR, and the TCRdb table lists in-frame clones only, not all of them. The sample consists of about 160,000 clones, 85% to 95% of them appearing once. Specimen: peripheral blood. These receptors all come from a woman in her 50s with acute or convalescent COVID-19.

The chain carries TRBV12-3 or TRBV12-4 and TRBJ1-1; perhaps TRBD1 as D (5 bases). The V gene lost 7 bases and the J gene lost 6 bases, with 12 bases spanning the gap. This CDR3 is built from 12 residues. CDR3 sequence reads: CASTQGVAEAFF. The CDR3, as DNA: TGTGCCAGCACTCAGGGCGTGGCTGAAGCTTTCTTT.

CDR3 nucleotide sequence: TGTGCCAGCAGACGGACCGGGGGGTATGGCTACACCTTC. It codes for CASRRTGGYGYTF. V and J are TRBV7-2 and TRBJ1-2; maybe TRBD1 (5 bases). The V end lost 6 bases, the J end lost 5 bases, and 13 bases lay between the germline ends. CDR1 is SGHTA, CDR2 FQGNSA, per germline. The CDR3 is 13 amino acids.

CDR3 bases: TGTGCCAGCAGCCCGAGGACAGGTCCGAAAGAAAAACTGTTTTTT. This gives the protein CASSPRTGPKEKLFF. The chain has TRBV7-6 and TRBJ1-4, with TRBD1 identical over 7 bases. CDR1 SGHVS and CDR2 FNYEAQ come from the germline V gene. V shed 5 bases, J shed 8 bases, and the junction held 11 bases outside the gene matches. This CDR3 comprises 15 residues.

The chain employs TRBV19 and TRBJ1-1; D is undetermined. CDR3 length: 13 amino acids. V was clipped by 10 bases and J by 3 bases, with 15 bases between them. Germline-derived CDR1 and CDR2 are LNHDA and SQIVND (reference sequence). Written as DNA, the CDR3 is TGTGCCACGACGGTGGGAGAGTACACTGAAGCTTTCTTT. This codes for CATTVGEYTEAFF.

The rearrangement links TRBV7-9 to TRBJ1-1; 8 bases are shared with TRBD1. CDR1 is SEHNR and CDR2 is FQNEAQ in the germline V gene (reference sequence). V was pared by 10 bases and J by 1 base, with 14 bases of the junction left unmatched. CDR3 length: 16 amino acids. This chain's CDR3 is CANVPQGETWNTEAFF. Here the CDR3 DNA reads TGTGCCAACGTCCCACAGGGGGAGACGTGGAACACTGAAGCTTTCTTT.

The chain has TRBV3-1 (or the pseudogene TRBV3-2) and TRBJ2-7; unclear D gene. Germline assignment: CDR1 LGHDT and CDR2 YNNKEL (reference sequence). CDR3 size: 15 residues. Deletions cut 4 bases from V and 1 base from J, with 14 bases between. CDR3 amino acids: CASSPAFAESYEQYF. The CDR3 region has the DNA TGTGCCAGCAGCCCTGCTTTTGCGGAGTCCTACGAGCAGTACTTC.

The chain is built from TRBV7-2 and TRBJ2-5; maybe TRBD1 (5 bases). In germline, CDR1 is SGHTA, CDR2 FQGNSA. This CDR3 region has 13 residues. Trimming removed 2 bases from V and 4 bases from J, with 8 bases in between. In nucleotides, the CDR3 is TGTGCCAGCAGCTTAAGACAGAGAGAGACCCAGTACTTC. This gives the protein CASSLRQRETQYF.

The J gene is TRBJ1-1, the V gene TRBV6-2 or TRBV6-3; D not resolved. CDR1 and CDR2 (germline): MNHEY, SVGEGT. The V gene lost 6 bases and the J gene lost 1 base, with 9 bases spanning the gap. This CDR3 comprises 13 residues. CDR3 in DNA: TGTGCCAGCAGCCCGGAGTGGAACACTGAAGCTTTCTTT. Translated, it gives CASSPEWNTEAFF.

This clone appeared once. The chain is built from TRBV6-6 and TRBJ2-1, with 7 bases fitting TRBD1. The CDR3 sequence is 15 residues long. Trimming removed 1 base from V and 8 bases from J; junction bases left unmatched: 8. CDR1 and CDR2 from the germline V gene are MNHNY and SVGAGI (reference sequence). In DNA form, the CDR3 reads TGTGCCAGCAGTTACTTCTCCTTGGGACAGTATGAGCAGTTCTTC. Protein product: CASSYFSLGQYEQFF.

The CDR3 here is CATREVFTDTQYF. CDR3 nucleotide sequence: TGTGCCACCCGTGAGGTGTTCACAGATACGCAGTATTTT. The gene calls are TRBV28 and TRBJ2-3; D is undetermined. V was clipped by 10 bases and J by 2 bases, with 13 bases between them. CDR1 and CDR2 from the germline V gene are MDHEN and SYDVKM. This CDR3 is built from 13 residues.

The chain uses TRBV4-3 and TRBJ1-2; 8 bases are a match to TRBD1. Germline CDR1 reads LGHNA; CDR2 reads YSLEER. V shed 5 bases, J shed 6 bases, and the junction held 8 bases outside the gene matches. The CDR3 runs 14 residues. The CDR3, as DNA: TGCGCCAGCAGCGCGGGACAGGCCCCCCATGGCTACACCTTC. Encoded protein: CASSAGQAPHGYTF.

Here the CDR3 reads CASTDRVALNTGELFF. The CDR3 region has the DNA TGTGCCAGCACGGACAGGGTGGCCCTGAACACCGGGGAGCTGTTTTTT. The J gene is TRBJ2-2, the V gene TRBV27; 8 bases fit TRBD1. V was pared by 7 bases and J by 1 base, with 8 bases of the junction left unmatched. The CDR3 loop spans 16 amino acids. From germline, CDR1 is MNHEY and CDR2 SMNVEV (reference sequence).

This clone was picked up one time. The chain links TRBV18 to TRBJ2-1, with 10 bases that match TRBD2. The junction had 11 bases not matched to a gene; V was cut back by 4 bases and J by 8 bases. The CDR3 is made up of 16 amino acids. Germline assignment: CDR1 KGHSH and CDR2 LQKENI. CDR3 nucleotide sequence: TGTGCCAGCTCACGCCGTTCCCTAGCGGGAGCTCATGAGCAGTTCTTC. Residues: CASSRRSLAGAHEQFF.

V usage is TRBV28 and J usage is TRBJ1-2; a weak D match, TRBD1 (5 bases). In germline, CDR1 is MDHEN, CDR2 SYDVKM. The CDR3 extends over 14 amino acids. V lost 3 bases, J lost 7 bases, and 15 bases lay in between. The CDR3 here is CASSLTQGVGGYTF. The CDR3 DNA follows: TGTGCCAGCAGTTTGACTCAAGGGGTAGGTGGCTACACCTTC.

This chain connects TRBV19 to TRBJ2-7; 9 bases fit TRBD1. Per the germline V gene, CDR1 is LNHDA and CDR2 is SQIVND (reference sequence). V lost 4 bases, J lost 4 bases, and 8 bases stayed unmatched. This CDR3 spans 15 amino acids. The CDR3 nucleotides are TGTGCCAGTAGTACTCACTACAGGGGGCGGTACGAGCAGTACTTC. Amino acids: CASSTHYRGRYEQYF. The entire variable domain, with the rest obtained from reference TRBV19 and TRBJ2-7, is as follows: DGGITQSPKYLFRKEGQNVTLSCEQNLNHDAMYWYRQDPGQGLRLIYYSQIVNDFQKGDIAEGYSVSREKKESFPLTVTSAQKNPTAFYLCASSTHYRGRYEQYFGPGTRLTVT.

The CDR3 bases are TGTGCCAGCAGTGAAGGGGAGACAGGGGAAATCGGGGAGCTGTTTTTT. Amino acid sequence: CASSEGETGEIGELFF. The chain is built from TRBV2 and TRBJ2-2, with 8 bases that match TRBD1. The germline gives CDR1 SNHLY, CDR2 FYNNEI. The CDR3 contains 16 residues. V shed 1 base and J 7 bases; nucleotides not matched to a gene: 8.

The gene calls are TRBV29-1 and TRBJ2-3, with TRBD1 identical over 7 bases. Germline CDR1 SQVTM, CDR2 ANQGSEA. The CDR3 length is 15 residues. With V trimmed by 7 bases and J by 0 bases, 10 bases remained unmatched. The CDR3 protein is CSGREGTASTDTQYF. The CDR3 region has the DNA TGCAGCGGGCGAGAAGGGACAGCTAGCACAGATACGCAGTATTTT.

J is TRBJ1-2 and V is TRBV18; TRBD1 matches at 7 bases. The V gene's germline CDR1 is KGHSH and CDR2 LQKENI. With V trimmed by 1 base and J by 3 bases, 5 bases remained unmatched. The CDR3 is made up of 15 amino acids. CDR3 in amino acids: CASSPQGASHYGYTF. CDR3 nucleotide sequence: TGTGCCAGCTCACCACAGGGGGCCTCTCACTATGGCTACACCTTC.

The chain recombines TRBV5-5 with TRBJ2-7; TRBD1 matches 9 bases. Germline lookup yields CDR1 SGHKS and CDR2 YYEKEE (reference sequence). The CDR3 runs 14 residues. The V gene end was trimmed by 2 bases and the J gene end by 4 bases; junction bases not matched to a gene: 4. The CDR3 spells CASSFRTGVYEQYF. The DNA of the CDR3 is TGTGCCAGCAGCTTCCGGACAGGGGTTTACGAGCAGTACTTC. Variable domain in full (rest from reference TRBV5-5 and TRBJ2-7): DAGVTQSPTHLIKTRGQQVTLRCSPISGHKSVSWYQQVLGQGPQFIFQYYEKEERGRGNFPDRFSARQFPNYSSELNVNALLLGDSALYLCASSFRTGVYEQYFGPGTRLTVT.

Concerning this clone itself: The sample holds other DNA sequences that translate to the same CDR3. V is TRBV24-1 and J is TRBJ2-3; TRBD1 agrees at 8 bases. Germline V gives CDR1 KGHDR, CDR2 SFDVKD. The CDR3 consists of 16 residues. V lost 4 bases to trimming and J lost 0 bases; unmatched junction nucleotides: 5. CDR3 protein: CATSDPGGSSTDTQYF. In DNA form, the CDR3 reads TGTGCCACCAGTGACCCAGGGGGCTCGAGCACAGATACGCAGTATTTT.

The chain is built from TRBV6-5 and TRBJ1-1; possibly TRBD1 for D (5 bases). The CDR3 totals 14 residues. Germline loops: CDR1 MNHEY, CDR2 SVGAGI. V was pared by 5 bases and J by 2 bases, with 12 bases between. CDR3 nucleotide sequence: TGTGCCAGCAGTCTTATAGGGGTTAACACTGAAGCTTTCTTT. This codes for CASSLIGVNTEAFF.

The chain carries TRBV7-9 and TRBJ1-2; tentatively, D is TRBD1 (5 bases). Germline CDR1 is SEHNR and CDR2 is FQNEAQ (reference sequence). Between the trimmed V and J ends, which lost 5 bases and 8 bases, there was a span of 12 bases. This CDR3 contains 12 residues. CDR3 residues: CASSQGSGGYTF. DNA for the CDR3: TGTGCCAGCAGCCAGGGATCTGGGGGCTACACCTTC.

CDR3 residues: CAWRGRMGIGELFF. In DNA form, the CDR3 reads TGTGCCTGGAGGGGTCGAATGGGCATCGGGGAGCTGTTTTTT. The chain links TRBV30 to TRBJ2-2; no definite D call. CDR3 length: 14 residues. Germline-derived CDR1 and CDR2 are GTSNPN and SVGIG (reference sequence). The V end was cut by 3 bases, the J end by 7 bases, with 15 bases between.

The chain recombines TRBV10-3 with TRBJ1-2, with D tentatively TRBD1 (5 bases). The CDR3 contains 14 residues. V lost 5 bases and J 8 bases, leaving 18 bases between the germline ends. Germline V CDR1 and CDR2: ENHRY, SYGVKD. In DNA, the CDR3 is TGTGCCATCAGTCTGAAGGGCAGGGAGGAGGGCTACACCTTC. Protein product: CAISLKGREEGYTF.